Following are 28 T cell receptor beta chains from one sample sequenced in a study of shared clonotypes between healthy human individuals. TCRdb's copy holds only in-frame clones and misses some; the assay was immunoSEQ multiplex PCR. The sample lists 1 million to 1.3 million clones; around 78% were seen once. Sequenced sample: memory CD4+ T cells from PBMCs. Subset specified: CD45RA-negative fraction. The receptors come from a man aged 18 to 29 in good health. Some clones in this sample may be carry-over from other donors' samples.

This clone has just a few counts. This chain uses TRBV27 with TRBJ2-7; D possibly corresponds to TRBD2 (5 bases). Looked up from germline, CDR1 is MNHEY and CDR2 is SMNVEV (reference sequence). CDR3 size: 15 residues. V was cut by 6 bases and J by 4 bases, with 19 bases left in between. The CDR3 here is CASSRGRGLVYEQYF. The CDR3 region has the DNA TGTGCCAGCAGCCGCGGCCGCGGGTTGGTGTACGAGCAGTACTTC.

This chain connects TRBV5-1 to TRBJ2-1; D is unclear. The germline V and J ends were trimmed by 6 bases and 8 bases, with 15 bases remaining between them. CDR3 size: 13 residues. CDR1 is SGHRS, CDR2 YFSETQ, per germline. The chain's CDR3 is CASTPLVGDEQFF. In nucleotides, the CDR3 is TGCGCCAGCACCCCTTTGGTTGGGGATGAGCAGTTCTTC.

This sequence joins TRBV29-1 and TRBJ1-2; D perhaps matches TRBD1 (5 bases). V lost 7 bases and J lost 0, with 12 bases in between. This CDR3 comprises 13 residues. In germline, CDR1 is SQVTM, CDR2 ANQGSEA. CDR3 nucleotide sequence: TGCAGCGCGAGACAGACGTCTAACTATGGCTACACCTTC. Translating gives CSARQTSNYGYTF.

A few counts support this clone. The V gene is TRBV7-9, the J gene TRBJ2-2; maybe TRBD2 (5 bases). The CDR3 sequence is 14 residues long. V was cut by 6 bases and J by 7 bases, with 15 bases left in between. Germline values: CDR1 SEHNR, CDR2 FQNEAQ (reference sequence). The CDR3 nucleotides are TGTGCCAGCAGGGTGGCCGGAGGCGACGGGGAGCTGTTTTTT. It is translated as CASRVAGGDGELFF. The full variable domain, rest sourced from reference TRBV7-9 and TRBJ2-2, is DTGVSQNPRHKITKRGQNVTFRCDPISEHNRLYWYRQTLGQGPEFLTYFQNEAQLEKSRLLSDRFSAERPKGSFSTLEIQRTEQGDSAMYLCASRVAGGDGELFFGEGSRLTVL.

The CDR3 sequence: CASSPRQLEQFF. As DNA, the CDR3 is TGTGCCAGCTCACCACGTCAGTTGGAGCAGTTCTTC. The V gene is TRBV18, the J gene TRBJ2-1; unclear D gene. The CDR3 extends over 12 amino acids. Deletions cut 1 base from V and 10 bases from J, with 8 bases between. From germline, CDR1 is KGHSH and CDR2 LQKENI.

This clone was detected only once. The rearrangement joins TRBV6-5 to TRBJ2-1; D unclear. The CDR3 has 12 residues. In germline, CDR1 is MNHEY, CDR2 SVGAGI. The ends were cut back, 5 bases at V and 7 bases at J, with 9 bases in the middle. CDR3 in amino acids: CASSGPGNEQFF. The CDR3 DNA sequence: TGTGCCAGCAGTGGACCCGGGAATGAGCAGTTCTTC.

V usage is TRBV7-9 and J usage is TRBJ1-2; D gene ambiguous. V lost 5 bases and J lost 3, with 19 bases in between. This CDR3 is built from 16 residues. From germline, CDR1 is SEHNR and CDR2 FQNEAQ (reference sequence). CDR3 protein: CASSRIAAQRDYGYTF. Here the CDR3 DNA reads TGTGCCAGCAGCCGCATAGCTGCCCAGCGAGACTATGGCTACACCTTC.

Details on this clone: Different DNA sequences within this sample yield the same CDR3. The V gene is TRBV7-9, the J gene TRBJ2-7; D not resolved. Trimming took off 0 bases at V and 7 bases at J, with 4 bases between the two ends. Per the germline V gene, CDR1 is SEHNR and CDR2 is FQNEAQ (reference sequence). The CDR3 has 11 amino acids. The CDR3 here is CASSLAGEQYF. Here the CDR3 DNA reads TGTGCCAGCAGCTTAGCGGGGGAGCAGTACTTC.

This chain links TRBV10-3 with TRBJ2-7; perhaps TRBD1 as D (6 bases). V lost 10 bases to trimming and J lost 6 bases, with 13 bases between them. The CDR3 covers 11 residues. Looked up from germline, CDR1 is ENHRY and CDR2 is SYGVKD. CDR3 amino acids: CATGQWREQYF. CDR3 in DNA: TGTGCCACCGGACAGTGGCGCGAGCAGTACTTC.

This clone was observed once. The CDR3 coding sequence is TGTGCCAGCAGCTTAGAAGAGGGGGCGCAGTATTTT. As protein: CASSLEEGAQYF. This chain links TRBV7-6 with TRBJ2-3; D might be TRBD1 (6 bases). Trimming took off 1 base at V and 10 bases at J, with 9 bases between the two ends. Germline V gene lookup returns CDR1 SGHVS and CDR2 FNYEAQ. This CDR3 has 12 amino acids. Full variable domain (rest looked up from reference TRBV7-6 and TRBJ2-3): GAGVSQSPRYKVTKRGQDVALRCDPISGHVSLYWYRQALGQGPEFLTYFNYEAQQDKSGLPNDRFSAERPEGSISTLTIQRTEQRDSAMYRCASSLEEGAQYFGPGTRLTVL.

The chain has TRBV7-2 and TRBJ2-5; 11 nucleotides line up with TRBD2. V shed 1 base, J shed 1 base, and the junction held 5 bases outside the gene matches. Germline values: CDR1 SGHTA, CDR2 FQGNSA. This CDR3 region has 17 residues. Written as DNA, the CDR3 is TGTGCCAGCAGCTTAGGGTCCGGGACTAGCGGCCAAGAGACCCAGTACTTC. Translating it yields CASSLGSGTSGQETQYF.

The gene calls are TRBV27 and TRBJ2-4; tentative D call: TRBD1 (7 bases). V lost 4 bases, J lost 5 bases, and 12 bases lay in between. The germline CDR1 and CDR2 sequences are MNHEY and SMNVEV (reference sequence). The length of the CDR3 is 14 residues. The CDR3: CASSSQGGENIQYF. Here the CDR3 DNA reads TGTGCCAGCAGTTCCCAGGGGGGAGAAAACATTCAGTACTTC.

This sequence joins TRBV28 and TRBJ1-2; D uncertain. Germline values: CDR1 MDHEN, CDR2 SYDVKM. This CDR3 spans 10 amino acids. V lost 7 bases and J lost 8, with 8 bases in between. CDR3 region: CASKGPGYTF. CDR3 bases: TGTGCCAGCAAAGGCCCCGGCTACACCTTC.

The chain combines TRBV2 with TRBJ2-4, with TRBD1 matching over 8 bases. This CDR3 contains 16 residues. Trimming took 8 bases from V and 1 from J; bases not matched to a gene: 10. Germline CDR1 and CDR2: SNHLY and FYNNEI. The CDR3 region has the DNA TGTGCCAGCCTCGCAGGGGGCGTCCTCGCCAAAAACATTCAGTACTTC. Amino acid sequence: CASLAGGVLAKNIQYF.

This clone was picked up one time. The rearrangement joins TRBV28 to TRBJ2-6; TRBD1 or TRBD2 may be the D gene (5 bases each). The CDR3 extends over 17 amino acids. V was clipped by 5 bases and J by 0 bases, with 14 bases between them. Germline CDR1 and CDR2: MDHEN and SYDVKM. In DNA, the CDR3 is TGTGCCAGCAGTGTGGGACCGAGAAGCTCTGGGGCCAACGTCCTGACTTTC. Protein sequence: CASSVGPRSSGANVLTF.

This rearrangement joins TRBV6-1 to TRBJ2-7; 11 bases fit TRBD1. This CDR3 region has 15 residues. CDR1 MNHNS and CDR2 SASEGT come from the germline V gene. V was pared by 6 bases and J by 2 bases, with 6 bases of the junction left unmatched. CDR3 DNA sequence: TGTGCCAGCAGCCGAGGGACAGGGGGGGCCTACGAGCAGTACTTC. It specifies CASSRGTGGAYEQYF.

V and J are TRBV7-9 and TRBJ2-1; 7 bases are a match to TRBD2. Trimming removed 5 bases from V and 15 bases from J; junction bases left unmatched: 10. Germline-derived CDR1 and CDR2 are SEHNR and FQNEAQ (reference sequence). The CDR3 sequence is 12 residues long. The CDR3 here is CASSRDGGSRFF. The DNA of the CDR3 is TGTGCCAGCAGCCGTGACGGGGGGAGTAGGTTCTTC.

This clone was detected only once. The chain uses TRBV28 and TRBJ2-5; tentatively, D is TRBD2 (6 bases). The CDR3 covers 14 residues. V gave up 0 bases and J gave up 7 bases, with 12 bases separating them. Germline V gene sequence: CDR1 MDHEN, CDR2 SYDVKM. CDR3 sequence reads: CASSLWRDFGTQYF. DNA of the CDR3: TGTGCCAGCAGTTTATGGAGGGACTTTGGGACCCAGTACTTC.

The rearrangement uses TRBV28 and TRBJ1-4; 10 bases are a match to TRBD1. The CDR3 covers 16 residues. CDR1 is MDHEN, CDR2 SYDVKM, per germline. V gave up 4 bases and J gave up 7 bases; unmatched junction bases: 9. CDR3 nucleotide sequence: TGTGCCAGCAGTTCTCCCGGGACAGGGGCCAGTGAAAAACTGTTTTTT. It codes for CASSSPGTGASEKLFF.

The V gene is TRBV28, the J gene TRBJ2-1; D might be TRBD2 (6 bases). The V end was cut by 8 bases, the J end by 14 bases, with 16 bases between. The CDR3 is 11 amino acids. The germline CDR1 and CDR2 sequences are MDHEN and SYDVKM. The DNA for the CDR3 is TGTGCCAGCCGGGACTCGGTTCGTGAGTTCTTC. Residues: CASRDSVREFF.

The V and J genes are TRBV5-3 and TRBJ1-5; 10 nucleotides line up with TRBD1. TRBV5-3 qualifies as an ORF whose function is uncertain. The CDR3 totals 17 residues. Trimming took 4 bases from V and 1 from J; bases not matched to a gene: 8. The CDR3 coding sequence is TGTGCCAGAAGCCCGGACAGGGGGACGTGCAGCAATCAGCCCCAGCATTTT. Its translation is CARSPDRGTCSNQPQHF.

The V call is TRBV30, the J call TRBJ2-2, with a possible D match to TRBD2 (5 bases). CDR1 and CDR2 from the germline V gene are GTSNPN and SVGIG (reference sequence). V lost 5 bases and J lost 4, with 11 bases in between. The CDR3 spans 13 residues. The CDR3 DNA follows: TGTGCCTGGGGTGGTCGGGGCACCGGGGAGCTGTTTTTT. It encodes CAWGGRGTGELFF. Using reference TRBV30 and TRBJ2-2 for the parts outside the CDR3, the full variable domain is SQTIHQWPATLVQPVGSPLSLECTVEGTSNPNLYWYRQAAGRGLQLLFYSVGIGQISSEVPQNLSASRPQDRQFILSSKKLLLSDSGFYLCAWGGRGTGELFFGEGSRLTVL.

This chain links TRBV18 with TRBJ1-1; a possible D gene is TRBD1 (5 bases). CDR1 and CDR2 (germline): KGHSH, LQKENI. V was cut by 5 bases and J by 2 bases, with 18 bases left in between. This CDR3 has 16 amino acids. CDR3 residues: CASSGFRGQPNTEAFF. Here the CDR3 DNA reads TGTGCCAGCTCAGGATTTAGGGGTCAACCAAACACTGAAGCTTTCTTT.

In its sample, this clone was seen once. The chain recombines TRBV2 with TRBJ1-1; D is unresolved. The CDR3 is made up of 17 amino acids. Deletions cut 4 bases from V and 0 bases from J, with 18 bases between. Germline CDR1 and CDR2: SNHLY and FYNNEI. The chain's CDR3 is CASSVPSDNWVNTEAFF. CDR3 DNA sequence: TGTGCCAGCAGTGTCCCCTCTGATAATTGGGTGAACACTGAAGCTTTCTTT.

With regard to this clone: With a much larger clone just one base away, this may be a read error. This specimen includes other DNA sequences encoding the same CDR3. The rearrangement joins TRBV7-2 to TRBJ2-7, with D uncertain. CDR1 and CDR2 (germline): SGHTA, FQGNSA. The V end was cut by 1 base, the J end by 6 bases, with 4 bases between. This CDR3 is 11 amino acids long. The CDR3 here is CASSLVGEQYF. The CDR3 bases are TGTGCCAGCAGCTTAGTAGGCGAGCAGTACTTC.

The chain carries TRBV5-1 and TRBJ2-3; TRBD2 matches 7 bases. Germline CDR1 SGHRS, CDR2 YFSETQ. Losses at the gene ends were 4 bases for V and 4 bases for J; bases not matched to a gene: 6. This CDR3 has 14 amino acids. CDR3 sequence reads: CASSPGGGADTQYF. The DNA for the CDR3 is TGCGCCAGCAGCCCCGGGGGAGGGGCAGATACGCAGTATTTT.

This sequence joins TRBV9 and TRBJ1-3; TRBD1 might be the D (6 bases). The V gene's germline CDR1 is SGDLS and CDR2 YYNGEE. This CDR3 is built from 15 residues. V was cut by 3 bases and J by 5 bases, with 15 bases left in between. CDR3 DNA sequence: TGTGCCAGCAGCGACATGACAGGCCTTCGAAACACCATATATTTT. Amino acids: CASSDMTGLRNTIYF.

The chain has TRBV13 and TRBJ2-3; D is undetermined. Germline CDR1 reads PRHDT; CDR2 reads FYEKMQ (reference sequence). CDR3 size: 12 residues. Trimming left V 1 base short and J 6 bases short, with 5 bases between. For the CDR3, the DNA is TGTGCCAGCAGCTTAGCGAGGGATACGCAGTATTTT. It codes for CASSLARDTQYF.